This entry lists 15 T cell receptor beta chains sequenced from one sample in a study of blood T cell repertoires in COVID-19. Repertoires were generated with immunoSEQ multiplex PCR, while TCRdb's copy carries only in-frame clones and drops some. The sample comprises some 140,000 clones, roughly 83% of which are singletons, and about 1.5% rests with the top ten. The sequenced sample was peripheral blood. Every receptor here comes from a man aged 60 to 69 with acute or convalescent COVID-19.

This clone was counted a few times. The CDR3 region has the DNA TGTGCCTGGAGTGTTGGACAGACGGGAATGAACACTGAAGCTTTCTTT. It encodes CAWSVGQTGMNTEAFF. The rearrangement links TRBV30 to TRBJ1-1; possibly TRBD1 for D (6 bases). V gave up 0 bases and J gave up 0 bases, with 14 bases separating them. Germline V gene lookup returns CDR1 GTSNPN and CDR2 SVGIG (reference sequence). This CDR3 spans 16 amino acids.

The rearrangement uses TRBV7-9 and TRBJ2-1; 8 bases agree with TRBD1. Losses at the gene ends were 2 bases for V and 6 bases for J; bases not matched to a gene: 0. From germline, CDR1 is SEHNR and CDR2 FQNEAQ (reference sequence). This CDR3 is built from 13 residues. DNA for the CDR3: TGTGCCAGCAGCTTACAGGGGGCCAATGAGCAGTTCTTC. Translated: CASSLQGANEQFF. The full variable domain, rest sourced from reference TRBV7-9 and TRBJ2-1, is DTGVSQNPRHKITKRGQNVTFRCDPISEHNRLYWYRQTLGQGPEFLTYFQNEAQLEKSRLLSDRFSAERPKGSFSTLEIQRTEQGDSAMYLCASSLQGANEQFFGPGTRLTVL.

J is TRBJ1-1 and V is TRBV6-5; D gene unclear. V shed 0 bases and J shed 5 bases, with 13 bases lying between them. Germline-derived CDR1 and CDR2 are MNHEY and SVGAGI. The CDR3 sequence is 15 residues long. The CDR3 coding sequence is TGTGCCAGCAGTTACTCCTTCCCGACTCTGACTGAAGCTTTCTTT. Its protein product is CASSYSFPTLTEAFF.

The CDR3 region is CASSLQQGSGNTIYF. The CDR3 coding sequence is TGCGCCAGCAGCTTGCAGCAGGGGTCTGGAAACACCATATATTTT. This chain connects TRBV5-1 to TRBJ1-3, with TRBD1 as a possible D gene (6 bases). Germline V gene sequence: CDR1 SGHRS, CDR2 YFSETQ. V lost 1 base and J lost 1, with 9 bases in between. The CDR3 covers 15 residues.

The DNA of the CDR3 is TGTGCCAGCAGCCATTCGTCCGCCGGGACTTTCTCCTACGAGCAGTACTTC. Amino acid sequence: CASSHSSAGTFSYEQYF. The gene calls are TRBV3-1 (or the pseudogene TRBV3-2) and TRBJ2-7; tentative D call: TRBD2 (6 bases). The CDR3 runs to 17 residues. Trimming took off 3 bases at V and 0 bases at J, with 18 bases between the two ends. Per the germline V gene, CDR1 is LGHDT and CDR2 is YNNKEL (reference sequence).

The chain employs TRBV27 and TRBJ1-1; tentative D call: TRBD1 (6 bases). The length of the CDR3 is 15 residues. The V gene lost 1 base and the J gene lost 1 base, with 10 bases spanning the gap. Per the germline V gene, CDR1 is MNHEY and CDR2 is SMNVEV (reference sequence). This chain's CDR3 is CASSLWGRRNTEAFF. The CDR3 DNA follows: TGTGCCAGCAGTTTATGGGGGCGGAGGAACACTGAAGCTTTCTTT.

V gene TRBV6-5 combines with J gene TRBJ1-5; D is undetermined. Germline-derived CDR1 and CDR2 are MNHEY and SVGAGI. V was pared by 6 bases and J by 2 bases, with 11 bases between. CDR3 length: 14 amino acids. CDR3 sequence reads: CASSRNSGNQPQHF. CDR3 sequence (DNA): TGTGCCAGCAGCCGAAATAGTGGCAATCAGCCCCAGCATTTT.

The chain couples TRBV4-1 to TRBJ2-3; 7 bases are shared with TRBD2. CDR1 and CDR2 (germline): MGHRA, YSYEKL. This CDR3 region has 16 residues. After removal of 0 bases from V and 3 bases from J, the junction contained 6 bases not matched to a gene. Here the CDR3 reads CASSQEVGRGTDTQYF. CDR3 DNA sequence: TGCGCCAGCAGCCAAGAGGTTGGGAGGGGTACAGATACGCAGTATTTT.

The V and J genes are TRBV29-1 and TRBJ2-7; 8 positions match TRBD1. Germline V gene data show CDR1 as SQVTM and CDR2 as ANQGSEA. CDR3 length: 13 residues. V dropped 7 bases and J dropped 3; count of bases not matched to a gene: 8. DNA of the CDR3: TGCAGCGCCGAGACAGGGGAAAACTACGAGCAGTACTTC. It encodes CSAETGENYEQYF.

The chain carries TRBV7-9 and TRBJ2-7; 9 nucleotides line up with TRBD1. The germline V gene encodes CDR1 SEHNR and CDR2 FQNEAQ (reference sequence). This CDR3 has 13 amino acids. V lost 4 bases to trimming and J lost 4 bases; unmatched junction nucleotides: 2. This chain's CDR3 is CASSWTGEYEQYF. CDR3 coding DNA: TGTGCCAGCAGCTGGACAGGGGAATACGAGCAGTACTTC. Full variable domain (rest looked up from reference TRBV7-9 and TRBJ2-7): DTGVSQNPRHKITKRGQNVTFRCDPISEHNRLYWYRQTLGQGPEFLTYFQNEAQLEKSRLLSDRFSAERPKGSFSTLEIQRTEQGDSAMYLCASSWTGEYEQYFGPGTRLTVT.

The gene calls are TRBV11-2 and TRBJ2-5, with 7 bases fitting TRBD1. Germline assignment: CDR1 SGHAT and CDR2 FQNNGV. V lost 1 base and J lost 2; bases outside the gene matches: 1. The CDR3 is 14 residues long. The CDR3 loop is CASSLARGQETQYF. The DNA of the CDR3 is TGTGCCAGCAGCTTAGCCAGGGGGCAAGAGACCCAGTACTTC.

The genes are TRBV14 and TRBJ2-1; tentatively, D is TRBD2 (5 bases). The germline V and J ends were trimmed by 1 base and 3 bases, with 10 bases remaining between them. Germline loops: CDR1 SGHDN, CDR2 FVKESK. This CDR3 region has 15 residues. The CDR3 bases are TGTGCCAGCAGCCAAGGAATAGGGAGCTACAATGAGCAGTTCTTC. Encoded protein: CASSQGIGSYNEQFF.

The chain recombines TRBV5-1 with TRBJ1-2, with D possibly TRBD1 on 5 matching bases. The germline gives CDR1 SGHRS, CDR2 YFSETQ. This CDR3 region has 14 residues. V was cut by 0 bases and J by 4 bases, with 10 bases left in between. The CDR3 DNA is TGCGCCAGCAGCTTGGTTGCGGGGACCTATGGCTACACCTTC. Amino acid sequence: CASSLVAGTYGYTF.

This clone was seen more than once but under ten times. The chain combines TRBV6-4 with TRBJ2-7; perhaps TRBD2 as D (5 bases). Germline V lookup: CDR1 MRHNA, CDR2 SNTAGT. The CDR3 is made up of 11 amino acids. V lost 8 bases, J lost 0 bases, and 5 bases lay in between. The CDR3 DNA follows: TGTGCCAGCGAGGGCTCCTACGAGCAGTACTTC. This translates into CASEGSYEQYF.

The chain combines TRBV19 with TRBJ1-2; possibly TRBD1 for D (6 bases). The CDR3 has 13 residues. From germline, CDR1 is LNHDA and CDR2 SQIVND (reference sequence). V was shortened by 10 bases and J by 2 bases, with 14 bases between the two germline ends. CDR3 in amino acids: CATWDKENYGYTF. Here the CDR3 DNA reads TGTGCCACCTGGGACAAGGAAAACTATGGCTACACCTTC.